Sequencing of this T cell receptor beta chain was carried out in a study of response to subunit inactivated influenza vaccine. The study, taken as a whole, reports: Each seasonal influenza vaccination, the authors suggested, recruits few new T cells.

Trimming removed 7 bases from V and 5 bases from J; junction bases left unmatched: 7. Looked up from germline, CDR1 is MNHNS and CDR2 is SASEGT. The CDR3 totals 15 residues. Via MiXCR, TCRdb re-called the RT-PCR reads, giving one row per CDR3 protein. This table has 650,000 to 700,000 distinct CDR3 sequences, approximately 14% appearing once. This clonotype was counted a few times. What it recognizes is unknown. The receptor was isolated from a man aged 50 or older who received an inactivated influenza vaccine. The J gene is TRBJ2-1, the V gene TRBV6-1; TRBD2 aligns across 11 bases. Material: PBMCs from blood, obtained less than 13 days after vaccination. CDR3 nucleotides: TGTGCCAGCAAAGTGACTAGCGGGATTAACAATGAGCAGTTCTTC. It specifies CASKVTSGINNEQFF.